The rows below give T cell receptor beta chains drawn from one sample of a study of shared clonotypes between healthy human individuals. Produced via immunoSEQ multiplex PCR; TCRdb's table is partial and in-frame only. The table lists approximately 2,000,000 clones, just under 95% of them singletons. The sample consisted of naive CD4+ T cells from PBMCs. All receptors come from a man in his late teens or twenties in good health. Some clones in this sample may be carry-over from other donors' samples. CDR3s leave out the opening cysteine and the closing phenylalanine or tryptophan. Each record gives: V gene, CDR3 protein.

TRBV5-1	ASSIPGLAGTGELF
TRBV5-5	ASSLGGSSGNTIY
TRBV2	ASSAQGMNTEAF
TRBV28	ASSLGGGVQPQH
TRBV5-1	ASSSGGGVELF
TRBV4-1	ASSQLGTASPSSGNTIY
TRBV10-3	ATQPPSGRLF
TRBV5-1	ASSPLGRDTEAF
TRBV28	ASMSSNQPQH
TRBV2	ASSPGGTAYGYT
TRBV9	ASSPDQGFDNEKLF
TRBV5-1	ASSVGLADYNEQF
TRBV7-2	ASSSVPRARSSYEQY
TRBV7-9	ASSFTSEYEQY
TRBV7-7	ASSLIGLAGVNEQF
TRBV18	ASSPGTGAGELF
TRBV20-1	SGLDSYEQY
TRBV7-2	ASSLAGVRNQPQH
TRBV10-3	AISEGTGIGNQPQH
TRBV12-5	ASGPDAGETQY
TRBV5-5	ASSFSPQGYTEAF
TRBV29-1	SGRTGGVKTQY
TRBV28	ASSSPGEDGYT
TRBV4-2	ASSQELERPYGYT
TRBV9	ASSVFVGVRTLGGYT
TRBV6-6	ASSYSALAGETQY
TRBV11-2	ASSLERAEQY
TRBV19	ASSPQGITEAF
TRBV7-2	ASSLGGLAGVYEQY
TRBV7-3	ASSPTRGLNTEAF
TRBV7-8	ASSPPQSGRTYNEQF
TRBV7-3	ASSGSFLGTGVLDT
TRBV11-3	ASSDDRLGETQY
TRBV27	ASSYQGGNQPQH
TRBV11-2	ASSLGGRALRELF
TRBV5-1	ASSAQGGMNTEAF
TRBV5-4	ASSRGLAGGETQY
TRBV30	AWSGDSYTEAF
TRBV5-1	ASSLGGSTDTQY
TRBV30	AWSDDRNSPLH
TRBV20-1	SARWGPGYT